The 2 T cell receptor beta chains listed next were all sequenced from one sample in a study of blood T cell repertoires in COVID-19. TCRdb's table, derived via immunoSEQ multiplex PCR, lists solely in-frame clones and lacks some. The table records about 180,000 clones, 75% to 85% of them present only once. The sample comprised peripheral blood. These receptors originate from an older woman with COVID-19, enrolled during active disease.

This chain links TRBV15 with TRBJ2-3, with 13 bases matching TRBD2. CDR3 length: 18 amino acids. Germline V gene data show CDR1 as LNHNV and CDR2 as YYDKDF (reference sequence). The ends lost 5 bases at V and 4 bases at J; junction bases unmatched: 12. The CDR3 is CATSAELAGGLVADTQYF. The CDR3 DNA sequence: TGTGCCACCAGCGCCGAACTAGCGGGGGGGCTTGTGGCAGATACGCAGTATTTT.

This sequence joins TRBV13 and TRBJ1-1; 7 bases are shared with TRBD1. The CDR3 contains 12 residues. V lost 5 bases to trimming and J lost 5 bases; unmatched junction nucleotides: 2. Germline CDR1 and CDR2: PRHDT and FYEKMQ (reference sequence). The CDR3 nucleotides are TGTGCCAGCAGCATCAGGGGGACTGAAGCTTTCTTT. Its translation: CASSIRGTEAFF.